Listed below are T cell receptor beta chains from one sample, sequenced in a study of cytomegalovirus exposure and HLA in healthy donors. Profiled with immunoSEQ multiplex PCR; TCRdb holds only in-frame clones, not every one. Here the sample spans tens of thousands of clones, approximately 90% being singletons. Sequenced material: PBMCs. The receptors come from a man under 40 in good health and CMV-seronegative. Each CDR3 is given with its conserved first and last residue. The D gene is left open where the match is weak. Only some rows state a clone size, as once, few, many or a class for expanded clones.

d_gene	v_gene	abundance	j_gene	CDR3aa	CDR3nt
TRBD2	TRBV5-1	once	TRBJ2-3	CASSFSGVTTDTQYF	TGCGCCAGCAGCTTTAGCGGGGTAACGACAGATACGCAGTATTTT
TRBD1	TRBV5-1	once	TRBJ1-1	CASSLGDRGSENTEAFF	TGCGCCAGCAGCTTGGGGGACAGGGGATCGGAGAACACTGAAGCTTTCTTT
-	TRBV6-1	few	TRBJ2-7	CASREVYEQYF	TGTGCCAGCAGGGAGGTCTACGAGCAGTACTTC
-	TRBV6-1	-	TRBJ2-1	CASTSITYNEQFF	TGTGCCAGCACCAGTATTACCTACAATGAGCAGTTCTTC
-	TRBV6-6	once	TRBJ2-7	CASSPRGLRSSYEQYF	TGTGCCAGCAGTCCCCGGGGACTCCGATCTTCCTACGAGCAGTACTTC
TRBD1	TRBV27	-	TRBJ1-1	CASSATGVGTEAFF	TGTGCCAGCAGTGCGACAGGGGTGGGCACTGAAGCTTTCTTT
TRBD1	TRBV19	-	TRBJ2-3	CASSIEGQSSTDTQYF	TGTGCCAGTAGTATAGAGGGACAGTCCAGCACAGATACGCAGTATTTT
-	TRBV19	-	TRBJ2-1	CASSFSSYNEQFF	TGTGCCAGTAGTTTCTCCTCCTACAATGAGCAGTTCTTC
-	TRBV4-1	-	TRBJ1-2	CASSQAQGLYGYTF	TGCGCCAGCAGCCAAGCCCAGGGGCTCTATGGCTACACCTTC
-	TRBV19	-	TRBJ2-4	CASAPRDSKNIQYF	TGTGCCAGCGCCCCACGGGACTCCAAAAACATTCAGTACTTC
-	TRBV19	-	TRBJ1-1	CASSMGLNTEAFF	TGTGCCAGTAGTATGGGGCTGAACACTGAAGCTTTCTTT
TRBD2	TRBV9	-	TRBJ2-1	CASSVDRRGGRDEQFF	TGTGCCAGCAGCGTAGACCGGCGGGGGGGCCGGGATGAGCAGTTCTTC
TRBD2	TRBV30	-	TRBJ2-1	CAWSVGTSGRGFFPHNEQFF	TGTGCCTGGAGCGTTGGGACTAGCGGGAGGGGATTTTTCCCCCACAATGAGCAGTTCTTC
TRBD1	TRBV5-1	-	TRBJ2-1	CASGLARGRGVPHEQFF	TGCGCCAGCGGACTGGCCAGGGGGCGGGGAGTCCCCCATGAGCAGTTCTTC